This T cell receptor beta chain was documented in a study of blood T cell repertoires in COVID-19. Turning to the study itself: PBMCs, B-cell-depleted T cells, or T cells provided the cDNA or gDNA that made up the material.

This clone was observed a handful of times. V was pared by 6 bases and J by 4 bases, with 12 bases between. The CDR3 length is 12 residues. Germline V gives CDR1 DFQATT, CDR2 SNEGSKA (reference sequence). Per the original methods: Estimation of nucleated cell counts was performed using reference gene primer amplification. Assay: immunoSEQ multiplex PCR; the TCRdb copy retains only in-frame clones and omits some. V and J calls and clone size follow that table, whereas D and trimming were derived from the DNA. The sample yields tens of thousands of clones, more than 80% seen once. Sequences were obtained from peripheral blood. The chain recombines TRBV20-1 with TRBJ1-1; possible D gene TRBD1, 6 bases. This receptor was taken from a woman of 80 years or more with acute or convalescent COVID-19. CDR3 loop: CSASTGTTEAFF. The CDR3 nucleotides read TGCAGTGCAAGTACAGGGACCACTGAAGCTTTCTTT.